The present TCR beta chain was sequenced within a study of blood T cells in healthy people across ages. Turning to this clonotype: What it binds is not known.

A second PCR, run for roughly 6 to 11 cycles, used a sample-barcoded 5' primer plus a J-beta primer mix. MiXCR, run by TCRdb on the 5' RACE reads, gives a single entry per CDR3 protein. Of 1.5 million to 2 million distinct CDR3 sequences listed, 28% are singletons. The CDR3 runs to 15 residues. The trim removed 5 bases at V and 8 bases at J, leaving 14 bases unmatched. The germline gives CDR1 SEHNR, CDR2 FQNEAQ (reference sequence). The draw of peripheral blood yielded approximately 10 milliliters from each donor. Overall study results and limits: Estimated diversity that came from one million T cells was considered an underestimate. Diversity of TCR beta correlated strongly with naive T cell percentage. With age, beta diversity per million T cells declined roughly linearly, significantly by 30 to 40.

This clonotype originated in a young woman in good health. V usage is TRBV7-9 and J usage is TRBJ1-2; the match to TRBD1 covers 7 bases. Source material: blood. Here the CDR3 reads CASSGTGETWRGYTF. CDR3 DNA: TGTGCCAGCAGCGGAACAGGGGAAACGTGGCGAGGCTACACCTTC.